This note documents a single TCR beta chain sequence. The antigen is undetermined. 13 Jbeta primers and 60 Vbeta primers were used for the PCR. Authors' methods: It was a later analysis that counted about 80 million unique TCR beta chains, of which around 11 million were shared. Using immunoSEQ multiplex PCR, the repertoire was profiled, and TCRdb retains in-frame clones only, with some absent. The DNA was the basis for D and trimming; V, J and clone size are from that table. This sample has roughly 84,000 clones; 78% occur once, and the top ten carry around 5.4%. J lost 4 bases, V lost 0 bases, and 3 bases had no gene match. The CDR3 runs to 15 residues. The germline CDR1 and CDR2 sequences are SEHNR and FQNEAQ (reference sequence). This record belongs to a study of cytomegalovirus exposure and HLA in healthy donors. Study-wide background: In an earlier analysis, approximately 120 million unique TCR beta sequences were found from some 170 million T cells. Study results and caveats: Later analysis suggested most CMV-associated TCR beta chains were HLA-restricted. TCR beta chains associated with HLA were, in a later analysis, more clonally expanded than equally common others.

The gene calls are TRBV7-9 and TRBJ2-1; 7 bases align to TRBD1. Sequenced: PBMCs. The clonotype originates from a male donor in good health and CMV-seropositive. The CDR3 DNA reads TGTGCCAGCAGCTTAGCACAGGGGTTTTACAATGAGCAGTTCTTC. The encoded protein is CASSLAQGFYNEQFF.